This T cell receptor (beta chain) was retrieved from a study of response to subunit inactivated influenza vaccine. Broader study findings: Few additional T cells are recruited per seasonal influenza vaccination, authors suggested.

In TCRdb, the RT-PCR reads were re-called with MiXCR into one record per CDR3 protein. The repertoire holds roughly 460,000 distinct CDR3 sequences, roughly 9.7% seen once, with 10% to 15% in the top ten. The ends were cut back, 2 bases at V and 3 bases at J, with 5 bases in the middle. CDR3 length: 12 amino acids. This clonotype was observed at least ten times. Its antigen is not known. V gene TRBV12-3 or TRBV12-4 combines with J gene TRBJ2-7; D unclear. This specimen consisted of PBMCs from blood, obtained about 6 weeks after vaccination. This clonotype was sampled from a man in his forties or fifties who received an inactivated influenza vaccine. The CDR3 nucleotides read TGTGCCAGCAGTTTAATGGACTACGAGCAGTACTTC. It specifies CASSLMDYEQYF.